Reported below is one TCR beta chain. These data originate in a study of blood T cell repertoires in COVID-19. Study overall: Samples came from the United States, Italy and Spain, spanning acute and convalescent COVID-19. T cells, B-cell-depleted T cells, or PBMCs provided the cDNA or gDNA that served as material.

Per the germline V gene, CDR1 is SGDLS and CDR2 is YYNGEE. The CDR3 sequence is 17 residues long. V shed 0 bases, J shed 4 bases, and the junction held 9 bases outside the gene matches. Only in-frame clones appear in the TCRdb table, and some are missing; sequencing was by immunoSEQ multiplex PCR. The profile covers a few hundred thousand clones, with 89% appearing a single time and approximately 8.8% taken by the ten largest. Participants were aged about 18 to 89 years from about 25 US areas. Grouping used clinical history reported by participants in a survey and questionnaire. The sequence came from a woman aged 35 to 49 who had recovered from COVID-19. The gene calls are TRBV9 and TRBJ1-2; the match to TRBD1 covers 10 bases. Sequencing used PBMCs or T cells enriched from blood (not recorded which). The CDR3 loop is CASSVVGVDRGPYGYTF. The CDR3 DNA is TGTGCCAGCAGCGTAGTTGGGGTAGACAGGGGGCCCTATGGCTACACCTTC.